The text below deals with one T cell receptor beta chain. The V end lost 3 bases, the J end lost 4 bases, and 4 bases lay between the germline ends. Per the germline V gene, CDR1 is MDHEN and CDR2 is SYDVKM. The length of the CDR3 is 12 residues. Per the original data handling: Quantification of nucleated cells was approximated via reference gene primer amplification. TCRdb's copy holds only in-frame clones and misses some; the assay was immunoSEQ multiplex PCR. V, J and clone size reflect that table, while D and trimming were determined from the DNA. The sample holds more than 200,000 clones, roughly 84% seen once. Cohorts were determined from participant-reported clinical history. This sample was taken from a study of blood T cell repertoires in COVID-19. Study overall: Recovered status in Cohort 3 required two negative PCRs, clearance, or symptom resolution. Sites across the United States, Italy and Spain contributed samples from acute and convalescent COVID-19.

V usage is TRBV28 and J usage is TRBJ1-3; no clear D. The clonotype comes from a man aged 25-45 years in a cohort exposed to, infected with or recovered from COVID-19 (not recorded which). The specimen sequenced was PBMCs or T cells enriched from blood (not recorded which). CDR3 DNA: TGTGCCAGCAGTTTTCGGGGAAACACCATATATTTT. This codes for CASSFRGNTIYF.